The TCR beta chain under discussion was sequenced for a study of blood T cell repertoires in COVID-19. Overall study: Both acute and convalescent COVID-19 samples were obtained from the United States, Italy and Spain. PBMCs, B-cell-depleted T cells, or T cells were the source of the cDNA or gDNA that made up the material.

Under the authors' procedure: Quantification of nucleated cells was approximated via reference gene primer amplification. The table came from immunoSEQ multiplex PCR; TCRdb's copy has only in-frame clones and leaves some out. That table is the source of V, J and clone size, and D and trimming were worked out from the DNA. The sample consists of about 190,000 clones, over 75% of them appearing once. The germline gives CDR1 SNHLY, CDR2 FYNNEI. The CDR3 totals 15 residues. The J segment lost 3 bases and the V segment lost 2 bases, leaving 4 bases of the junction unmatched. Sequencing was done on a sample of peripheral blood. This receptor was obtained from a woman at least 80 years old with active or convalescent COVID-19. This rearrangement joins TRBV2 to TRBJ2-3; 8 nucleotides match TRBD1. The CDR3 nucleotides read TGTGCCAGCAGTGAACAGGGGGCGAGAACAGATACGCAGTATTTT. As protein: CASSEQGARTDTQYF.